This record concerns one T cell receptor (beta chain) sequence. Its target is not known. Germline CDR1 reads ENHRY; CDR2 reads SYGVKD. J was trimmed by 3 bases and V by 5 bases; bases with no gene match: 1. The length of the CDR3 is 12 residues. Every TCR beta cDNA library bore unique molecular identifiers. Between about 0.85 and 10 million T cells gave rise to about 450,000 cDNA molecules. Using its own MiXCR run on the PCR reads, TCRdb lists one record per CDR3 protein. The data show 820,000 or so distinct CDR3 sequences, about 57% seen once. This entry belongs to a study of post-analysis software for immune sequencing data. Study overall: The cohort encompassed relapsing-remitting, secondary progressive and progressive-relapsing multiple sclerosis disease courses. General study results and limits: Significantly decreased normalized Chao1 diversity was recorded for multiple sclerosis patients relative to controls. Roughly five TRBV segments appeared more often in patients than in controls, and TRBV5-6, TRBV5-1 and TRBV20-1 were among these. By F measure, samples from a shared preparation batch strongly co-clustered.

The TCR sequence derives from a girl under 18 with multiple sclerosis. The sample comprised blood. V and J are TRBV10-3 and TRBJ2-7; 7 positions agree with TRBD1. The CDR3 DNA reads as TGTGCCATCAGTTGGGACAGCTACGAGCAGTACTTC. It specifies CAISWDSYEQYF.